The clone carrying this T cell receptor beta chain has a single count. Germline is not matched at one junction end, which may reflect a read error. The sample originates from a study of molecular identifiers for immune sequencing clone quantification. TCRdb re-derived calls from the PCR reads in MiXCR, one entry per CDR3 protein. The sample consists of about 640,000 distinct CDR3 sequences, roughly 21% of them appearing once. Sequenced material: naive CD8+ T cells from blood, with Jurkat cell RNA spiked in. Described subset: FACS-sorted CD8+CD4-CCR7+CD45RA+ naive T cells. This clonotype was obtained from a human donor in good health. Some libraries in this study had Jurkat cell RNA spiked in.

CDR3 region: CACSFGVYEQYF. DNA of the CDR3: TGTGCCTGCAGCTTCGGAGTGTACGAGCAGTACTTC. The chain has TRBV7-9 and TRBJ2-7; D not certain. The CDR3 has 12 residues. Germline assignment: CDR1 SEHNR and CDR2 FQNEAQ (reference sequence).